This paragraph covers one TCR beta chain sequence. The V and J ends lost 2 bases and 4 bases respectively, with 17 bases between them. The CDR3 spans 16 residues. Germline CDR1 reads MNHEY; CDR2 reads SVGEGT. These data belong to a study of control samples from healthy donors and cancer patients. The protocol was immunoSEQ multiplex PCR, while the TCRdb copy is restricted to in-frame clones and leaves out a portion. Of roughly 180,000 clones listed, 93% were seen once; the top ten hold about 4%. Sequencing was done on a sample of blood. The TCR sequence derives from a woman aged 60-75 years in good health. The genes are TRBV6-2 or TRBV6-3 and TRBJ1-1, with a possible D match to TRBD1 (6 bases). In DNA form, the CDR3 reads TGTGCCAGCAGTTACCCCGGGCGGGGGGCAGGCACTGAAGCTTTCTTT. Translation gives CASSYPGRGAGTEAFF.